The text below deals with one TCR beta chain. Its antigen remains unidentified. Using immunoSEQ multiplex PCR, the repertoire was profiled, and TCRdb retains in-frame clones only, with some absent. The data show 6,500 to 7,500 clones, about 75% seen once. The sample belongs to a study of PD-1 blockade in classical Hodgkin lymphoma. Brentuximab vedotin exposure varied, and every patient relapsed after autologous stem cell transplantation. Patients reached a best response of complete response, partial response or progressive disease. Study findings and constraints: It was reported that newly diagnosed patients had less baseline TCR diversity than healthy donors.

This CDR3 comprises 15 residues. Trimming removed 1 base at V and 3 bases at J, with 12 bases between. Germline CDR1 and CDR2: LGHNA and YSLEER. This clonotype was obtained from a human donor with classical Hodgkin lymphoma. V gene TRBV4-3 combines with J gene TRBJ1-2, with unresolved D. This material consisted of peripheral blood mononuclear cells (PBMCs), taken before the second cycle of nivolumab. Here the CDR3 reads CASSQALESDYGYTF. The CDR3 nucleotides read TGCGCCAGCAGCCAAGCCCTCGAATCAGACTATGGCTACACCTTC.